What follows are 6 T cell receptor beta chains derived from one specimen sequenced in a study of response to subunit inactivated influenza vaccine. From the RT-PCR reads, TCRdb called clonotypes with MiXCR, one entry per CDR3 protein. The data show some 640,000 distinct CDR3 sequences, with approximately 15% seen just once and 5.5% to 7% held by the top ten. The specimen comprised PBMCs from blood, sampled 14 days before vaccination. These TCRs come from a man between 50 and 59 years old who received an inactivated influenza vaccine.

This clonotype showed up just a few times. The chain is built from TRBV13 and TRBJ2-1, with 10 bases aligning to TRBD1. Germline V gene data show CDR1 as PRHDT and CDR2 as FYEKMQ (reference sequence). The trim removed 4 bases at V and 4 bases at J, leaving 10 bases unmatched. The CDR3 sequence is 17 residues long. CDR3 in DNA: TGTGCCAGCAGCTATGGGACAGGGGACCCAAATTACAATGAGCAGTTCTTC. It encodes CASSYGTGDPNYNEQFF.

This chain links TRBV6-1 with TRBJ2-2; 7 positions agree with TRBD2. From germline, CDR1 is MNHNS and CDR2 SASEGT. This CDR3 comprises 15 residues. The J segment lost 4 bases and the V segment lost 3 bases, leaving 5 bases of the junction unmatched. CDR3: CASSDGGSRTGELFF. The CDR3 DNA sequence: TGTGCCAGCAGTGACGGCGGGAGCCGCACCGGGGAGCTGTTTTTT.

CDR3 amino acids: CSARALLTGLDQPQHF. The CDR3 DNA follows: TGCAGTGCTAGAGCCCTCCTGACAGGGCTCGATCAGCCCCAGCATTTT. The gene calls are TRBV20-1 and TRBJ1-5; the match to TRBD1 covers 7 bases. This CDR3 comprises 16 residues. The ends lost 1 base at V and 5 bases at J; junction bases unmatched: 11. Germline loops: CDR1 DFQATT, CDR2 SNEGSKA (reference sequence).

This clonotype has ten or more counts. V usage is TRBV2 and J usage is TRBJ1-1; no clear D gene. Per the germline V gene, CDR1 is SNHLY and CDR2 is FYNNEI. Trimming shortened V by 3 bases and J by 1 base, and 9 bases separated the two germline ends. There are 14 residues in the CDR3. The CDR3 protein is CASSDAGSNTEAFF. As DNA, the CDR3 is TGTGCCAGCAGTGACGCCGGGTCGAACACTGAAGCTTTCTTT.

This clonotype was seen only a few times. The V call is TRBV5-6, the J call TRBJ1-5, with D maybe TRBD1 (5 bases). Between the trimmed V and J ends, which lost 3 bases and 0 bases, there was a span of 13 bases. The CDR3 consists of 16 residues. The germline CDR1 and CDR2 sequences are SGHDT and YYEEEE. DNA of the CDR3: TGTGCCAGCAGCTCCTTCGGGACGGATAGCAATCAGCCCCAGCATTTT. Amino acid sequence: CASSSFGTDSNQPQHF.

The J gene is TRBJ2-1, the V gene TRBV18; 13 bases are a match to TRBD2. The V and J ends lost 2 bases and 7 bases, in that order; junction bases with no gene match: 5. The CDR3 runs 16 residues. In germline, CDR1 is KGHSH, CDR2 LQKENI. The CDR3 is CASSPRGTSGANEQFF. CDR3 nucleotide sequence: TGTGCCAGCTCACCAAGAGGGACTAGCGGGGCTAATGAGCAGTTCTTC.